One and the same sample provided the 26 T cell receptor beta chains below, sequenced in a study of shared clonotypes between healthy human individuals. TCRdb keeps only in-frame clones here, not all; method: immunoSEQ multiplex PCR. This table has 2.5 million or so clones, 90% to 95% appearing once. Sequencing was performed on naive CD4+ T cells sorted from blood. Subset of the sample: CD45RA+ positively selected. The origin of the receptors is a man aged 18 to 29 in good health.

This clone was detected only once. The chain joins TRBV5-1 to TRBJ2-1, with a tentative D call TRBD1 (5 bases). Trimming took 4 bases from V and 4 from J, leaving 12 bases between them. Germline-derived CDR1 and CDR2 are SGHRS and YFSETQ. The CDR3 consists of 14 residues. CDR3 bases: TGCGCCAGCAGCCGATCGGACAATTACAATGAGCAGTTCTTC. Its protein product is CASSRSDNYNEQFF.

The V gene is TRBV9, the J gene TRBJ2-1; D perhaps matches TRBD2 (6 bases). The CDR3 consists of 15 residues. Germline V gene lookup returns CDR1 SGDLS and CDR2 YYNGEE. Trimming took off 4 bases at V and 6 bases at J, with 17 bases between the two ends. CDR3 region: CASSKTGLVPNEQFF. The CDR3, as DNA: TGTGCCAGCAGCAAGACGGGACTCGTCCCCAATGAGCAGTTCTTC.

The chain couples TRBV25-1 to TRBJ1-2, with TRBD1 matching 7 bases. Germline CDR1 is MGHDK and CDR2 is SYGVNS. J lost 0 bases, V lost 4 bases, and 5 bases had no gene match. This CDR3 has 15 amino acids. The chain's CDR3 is CASSANRGSNYGYTF. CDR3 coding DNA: TGTGCCAGCAGTGCAAACAGGGGATCTAACTATGGCTACACCTTC.

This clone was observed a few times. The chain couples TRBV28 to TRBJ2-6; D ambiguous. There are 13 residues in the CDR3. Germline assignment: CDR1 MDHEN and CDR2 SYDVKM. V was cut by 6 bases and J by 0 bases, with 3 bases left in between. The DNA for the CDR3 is TGTGCCAGCAGGTACTCTGGGGCCAACGTCCTGACTTTC. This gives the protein CASRYSGANVLTF.

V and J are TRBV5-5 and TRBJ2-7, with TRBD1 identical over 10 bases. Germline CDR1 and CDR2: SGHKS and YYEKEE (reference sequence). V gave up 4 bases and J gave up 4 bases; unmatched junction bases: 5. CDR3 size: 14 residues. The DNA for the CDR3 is TGTGCCAGCAGCCGGGACAGGGGCCGGTACGAGCAGTACTTC. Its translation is CASSRDRGRYEQYF. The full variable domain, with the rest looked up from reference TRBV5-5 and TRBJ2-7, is DAGVTQSPTHLIKTRGQQVTLRCSPISGHKSVSWYQQVLGQGPQFIFQYYEKEERGRGNFPDRFSARQFPNYSSELNVNALLLGDSALYLCASSRDRGRYEQYFGPGTRLTVT.

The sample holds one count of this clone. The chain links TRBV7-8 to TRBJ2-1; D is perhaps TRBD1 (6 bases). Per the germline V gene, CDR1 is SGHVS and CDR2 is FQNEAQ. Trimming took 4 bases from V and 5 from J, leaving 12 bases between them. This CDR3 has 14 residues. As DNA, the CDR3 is TGTGCCAGCAGCTCCAGGGGCCAGGACAATGAGCAGTTCTTC. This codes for CASSSRGQDNEQFF.

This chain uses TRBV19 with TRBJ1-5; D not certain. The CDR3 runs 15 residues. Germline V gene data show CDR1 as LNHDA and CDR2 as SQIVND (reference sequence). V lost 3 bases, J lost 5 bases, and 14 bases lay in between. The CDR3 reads CASSMEVITYQPQHF. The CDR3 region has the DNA TGTGCCAGTAGTATGGAGGTCATCACGTATCAGCCCCAGCATTTT.

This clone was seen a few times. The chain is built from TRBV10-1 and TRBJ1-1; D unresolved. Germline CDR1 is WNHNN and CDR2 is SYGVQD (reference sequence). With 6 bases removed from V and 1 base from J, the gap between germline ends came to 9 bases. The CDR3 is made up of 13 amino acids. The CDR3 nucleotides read TGCGCCAGCAGCCAAGACCCGAACACTGAAGCTTTCTTT. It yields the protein CASSQDPNTEAFF.

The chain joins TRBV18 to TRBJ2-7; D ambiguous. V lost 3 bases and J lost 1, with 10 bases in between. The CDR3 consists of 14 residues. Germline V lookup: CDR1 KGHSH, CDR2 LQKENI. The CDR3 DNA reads TGTGCCAGCTCACCGGATGCAATATCCTACGAGCAGTACTTC. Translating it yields CASSPDAISYEQYF.

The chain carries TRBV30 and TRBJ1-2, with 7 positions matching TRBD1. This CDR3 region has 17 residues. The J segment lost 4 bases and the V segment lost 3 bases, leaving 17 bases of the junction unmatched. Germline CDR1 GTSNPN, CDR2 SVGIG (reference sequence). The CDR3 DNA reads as TGTGCCTGGAGGGGTGACAGGGAGCTGGGAGTATCCTATGGCTACACCTTC. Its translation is CAWRGDRELGVSYGYTF.

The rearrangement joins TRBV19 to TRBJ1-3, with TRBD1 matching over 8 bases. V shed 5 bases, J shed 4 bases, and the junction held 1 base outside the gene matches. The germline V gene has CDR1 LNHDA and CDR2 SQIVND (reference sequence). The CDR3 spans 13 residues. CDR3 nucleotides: TGTGCCAGTAGTGACAGGGGCGGAAACACCATATATTTT. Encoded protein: CASSDRGGNTIYF.

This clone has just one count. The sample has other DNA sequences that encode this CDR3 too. The CDR3 sequence is CASSTGRFSYEQYF. In nucleotides, the CDR3 is TGTGCCAGCTCCACAGGGAGGTTTTCCTACGAGCAGTACTTC. This chain uses TRBV18 with TRBJ2-7; perhaps D is TRBD1 or TRBD2 (6 bases each). The V end was cut by 6 bases, the J end by 1 base, with 13 bases between. The CDR3 has 14 amino acids. Germline V gives CDR1 KGHSH, CDR2 LQKENI.

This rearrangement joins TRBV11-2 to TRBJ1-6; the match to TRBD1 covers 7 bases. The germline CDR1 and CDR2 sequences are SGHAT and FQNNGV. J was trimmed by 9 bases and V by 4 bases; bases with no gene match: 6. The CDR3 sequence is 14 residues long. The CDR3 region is CASSWGQYGSPLHF. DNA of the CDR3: TGTGCCAGCAGCTGGGGACAGTACGGTTCACCCCTCCACTTT.

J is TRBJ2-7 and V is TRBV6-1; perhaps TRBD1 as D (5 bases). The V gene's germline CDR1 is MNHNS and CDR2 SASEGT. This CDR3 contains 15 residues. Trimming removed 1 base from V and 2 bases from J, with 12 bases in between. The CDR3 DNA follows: TGTGCCAGCAGTGAAGGGCAGGGCGCTACCTACGAGCAGTACTTC. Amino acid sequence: CASSEGQGATYEQYF.

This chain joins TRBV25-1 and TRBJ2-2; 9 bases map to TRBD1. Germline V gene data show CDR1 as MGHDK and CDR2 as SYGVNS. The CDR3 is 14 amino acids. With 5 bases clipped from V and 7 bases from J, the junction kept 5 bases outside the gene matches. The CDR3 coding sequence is TGTGCCAGCAGTCAGGACAGGGGAATCGGGGAGCTGTTTTTT. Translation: CASSQDRGIGELFF.

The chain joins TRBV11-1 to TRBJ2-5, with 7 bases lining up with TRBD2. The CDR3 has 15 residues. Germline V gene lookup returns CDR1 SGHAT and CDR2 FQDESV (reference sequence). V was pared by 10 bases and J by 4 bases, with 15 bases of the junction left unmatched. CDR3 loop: CATRGGAGGTETQYF. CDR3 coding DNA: TGTGCCACGAGAGGAGGGGCCGGGGGGACAGAGACCCAGTACTTC.

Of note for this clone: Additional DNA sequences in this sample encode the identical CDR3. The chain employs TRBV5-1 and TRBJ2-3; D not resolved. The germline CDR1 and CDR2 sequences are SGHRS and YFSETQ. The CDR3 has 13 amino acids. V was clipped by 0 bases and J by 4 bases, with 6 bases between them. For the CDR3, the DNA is TGCGCCAGCAGCTTGGACCAGGCAGATACGCAGTATTTT. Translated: CASSLDQADTQYF.

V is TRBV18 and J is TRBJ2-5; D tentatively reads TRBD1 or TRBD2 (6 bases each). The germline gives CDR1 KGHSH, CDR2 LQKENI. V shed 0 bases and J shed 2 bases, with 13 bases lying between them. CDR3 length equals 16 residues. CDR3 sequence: CASSPPVGGQQETQYF. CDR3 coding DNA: TGTGCCAGCTCACCACCGGTCGGGGGCCAACAAGAGACCCAGTACTTC.

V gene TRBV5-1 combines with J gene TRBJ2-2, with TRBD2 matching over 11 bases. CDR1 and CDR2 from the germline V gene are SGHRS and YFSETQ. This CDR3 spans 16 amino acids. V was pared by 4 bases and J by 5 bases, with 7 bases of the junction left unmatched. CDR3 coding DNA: TGCGCCAGCAGCAAGACTAGCGGGGCCGTAACCGGGGAGCTGTTTTTT. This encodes CASSKTSGAVTGELFF.

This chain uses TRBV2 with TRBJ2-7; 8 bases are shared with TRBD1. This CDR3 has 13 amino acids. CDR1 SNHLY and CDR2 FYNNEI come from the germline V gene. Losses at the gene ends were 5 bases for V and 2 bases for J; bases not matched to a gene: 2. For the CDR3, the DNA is TGTGCCAGCAGTTCGGACAGGGCCTACGAGCAGTACTTC. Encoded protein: CASSSDRAYEQYF.

CDR3 region: CASSLVGQGKDEQYF. In DNA form, the CDR3 reads TGTGCCAGCAGCTTGGTCGGGCAGGGGAAGGACGAGCAGTACTTC. This chain uses TRBV5-4 with TRBJ2-7, with a tentative D call TRBD1 (6 bases). Trimming cost V 0 bases and J 5 bases, with 15 bases left between them. CDR3 size: 15 residues. The germline V gene has CDR1 SGHNT and CDR2 YYREEE (reference sequence). Drawing the rest from reference TRBV5-4 and TRBJ2-7, the complete variable domain is ETGVTQSPTHLIKTRGQQVTLRCSSQSGHNTVSWYQQALGQGPQFIFQYYREEENGRGNFPPRFSGLQFPNYSSELNVNALELDDSALYLCASSLVGQGKDEQYFGPGTRLTVT.

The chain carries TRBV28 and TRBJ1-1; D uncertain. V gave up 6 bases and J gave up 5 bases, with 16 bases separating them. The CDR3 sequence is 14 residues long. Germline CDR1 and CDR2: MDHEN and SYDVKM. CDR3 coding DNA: TGTGCCAGCAGGTCTGGTGGGGTATGGACTGAAGCTTTCTTT. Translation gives CASRSGGVWTEAFF.

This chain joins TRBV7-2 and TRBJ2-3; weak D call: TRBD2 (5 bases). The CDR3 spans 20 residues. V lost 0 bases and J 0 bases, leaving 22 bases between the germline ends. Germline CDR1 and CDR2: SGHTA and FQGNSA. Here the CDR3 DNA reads TGTGCCAGCAGCTTAGCGGGTGTCGCGCGGAGGAGTAGGAGCACAGATACGCAGTATTTT. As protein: CASSLAGVARRSRSTDTQYF.

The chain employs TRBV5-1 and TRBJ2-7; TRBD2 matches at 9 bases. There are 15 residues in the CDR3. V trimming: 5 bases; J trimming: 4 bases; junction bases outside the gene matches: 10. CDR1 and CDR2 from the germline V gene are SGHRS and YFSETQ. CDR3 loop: CASSEVAGALYEQYF. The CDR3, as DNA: TGCGCCAGCAGTGAAGTAGCGGGAGCTCTTTACGAGCAGTACTTC.

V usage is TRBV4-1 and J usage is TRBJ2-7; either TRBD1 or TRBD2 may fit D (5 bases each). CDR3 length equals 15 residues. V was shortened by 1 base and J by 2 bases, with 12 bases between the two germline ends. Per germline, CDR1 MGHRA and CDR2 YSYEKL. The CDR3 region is CASSQGDRIPYEQYF. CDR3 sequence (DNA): TGCGCCAGCAGCCAAGGGGACCGGATTCCCTACGAGCAGTACTTC.

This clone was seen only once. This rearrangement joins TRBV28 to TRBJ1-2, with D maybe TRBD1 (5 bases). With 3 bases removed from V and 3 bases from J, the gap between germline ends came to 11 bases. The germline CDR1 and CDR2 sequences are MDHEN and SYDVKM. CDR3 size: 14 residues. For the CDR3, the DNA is TGTGCCAGCAGTTTCCCGGACATCCACTATGGCTACACCTTC. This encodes CASSFPDIHYGYTF.